This record covers a single T cell receptor (beta chain). The antigen remains undetermined. The V and J ends lost 4 bases and 4 bases, in that order; junction bases with no gene match: 5. Germline lookup yields CDR1 SGHNT and CDR2 YYREEE (reference sequence). This CDR3 is 15 amino acids long. Libraries were prepared by immunoSEQ multiplex PCR; TCRdb keeps only in-frame clonotypes and omits some of them. Of about 60,000 clones listed, 70% to 80% are singletons. Whether given at about 4 or about 12 weeks, second doses were pooled. These data belong to a study of T cell responses to AZD1222 COVID-19 vaccine. Regarding the study as a whole: Recipients of two AZD1222 doses showed rising Spike-specific TCR breadth and depth.

The chain is built from TRBV5-4 and TRBJ2-7; 13 nucleotides line up with TRBD2. The sequence derives from an adult who received the AZD1222 COVID-19 vaccine. The sample was peripheral blood, taken 28 days after the second AZD1222 dose. CDR3 nucleotide sequence: TGTGCCAGCAGCCCTGAGACTAGCGGGGGGTACGAGCAGTACTTC. Residues: CASSPETSGGYEQYF.